The rows below give T cell receptor beta chains drawn from one sample of a study of human T cells and chemical hapten exposure. MiXCR, applied by TCRdb to the RACE reads, yields one record per CDR3 protein. The sample has over 100,000 distinct CDR3 sequences, roughly 9% seen once. Specimen: whole blood. These receptors were taken from a male donor in good health. Some clones in this sample may be carry-over from other donors' samples. Both conserved end residues are part of each CDR3. The D gene is left open where the match is weak. Clone size is stated in some rows and not others, as once, few, many or a class when expanded.

d_call | j_call | v_call | clone_size | cdr3_nt | cdr3_aa
NA | TRBJ1-1 | TRBV3-1 | few | TGTGCCAGCAGCCAAGAATCGGGGTATGGAGCTTTCTTT | CASSQESGYGAFF
TRBD1 | TRBJ2-6 | TRBV5-1 | few | TGCGCCAGCAGCTTGGGGACAGGCTTTAGTGGGGCCAACGTCCTGACTTTC | CASSLGTGFSGANVLTF
NA | TRBJ1-2 | TRBV5-1 | NA | TGCGCCAGCAGCTTATCCGGGAATATCGACTATGGCTACACCTTC | CASSLSGNIDYGYTF
NA | TRBJ2-1 | TRBV7-2 | NA | TGTGCCAGCAGCTTATCTCGTCTAGCCCATGAGCAGTTCTTC | CASSLSRLAHEQFF
NA | TRBJ2-7 | TRBV27 | few | TGTGCCAGCAGTTTAGTGAGAGGGTCCCACTACGAGCAGTACTTC | CASSLVRGSHYEQYF
TRBD1 | TRBJ2-2 | TRBV6-4 | few | TGTGCCAGCCGGCCGACAGGGGACACCGGGGAGCTGTTTTTT | CASRPTGDTGELFF
NA | TRBJ2-5 | TRBV7-9 | many | TGTGCCAGCAGCTTACTGTTTCTTCAAGAGACCCAGTACTTC | CASSLLFLQETQYF
NA | TRBJ1-2 | TRBV20-1 | many | TGCAGTGCTGAAGGACGAGGCTACACCTTC | CSAEGRGYTF
NA | TRBJ2-2 | TRBV29-1 | many | TGCAGCGTTGGGGAAACAGTGAACACCGGGGAGCTGTTTTTT | CSVGETVNTGELFF
TRBD1 | TRBJ1-1 | TRBV5-1 | NA | TGCGCCAGCAGCTTGGACGGAGGGGGCGGCGCTTTCTTT | CASSLDGGGGAFF
TRBD2 | TRBJ2-5 | TRBV6-4 | many | TGTGCCAGCAGTGACTCAAGCGGGAGTGGTATGGAGACCCAGTACTTC | CASSDSSGSGMETQYF
NA | TRBJ1-4 | TRBV9 | once | TGTGCCAGCAGCTCACGTGGGGGTCCGGCTGGGATTGCAACTAATGAAAAACTGTTTTTT | CASSSRGGPAGIATNEKLFF
NA | TRBJ2-3 | TRBV19 | few | TGTGCCAGTAGTATCGCGCTATGGGATACGCAGTATTTT | CASSIALWDTQYF
NA | TRBJ1-5 | TRBV6-2/TRBV6-3 | many | TGTGCCAGCAGTTACTACCTCGCGAATCAGCCCCAGCATTTT | CASSYYLANQPQHF
NA | TRBJ1-1 | TRBV7-9 | many | TGTGCCAGCAGCTTAGCTCCGACAGGGAACACTGAAGCTTTCTTT | CASSLAPTGNTEAFF
TRBD1 | TRBJ2-7 | TRBV7-2 | many | TGTGCCAGCAGCTTAGACGACAGGGCGGAGTACGAGCAGTACTTC | CASSLDDRAEYEQYF
TRBD2 | TRBJ2-7 | TRBV7-8 | few | TGTGCCAGCAGCCCGCGGGGGAACTCCTACGAGCAGTACTTC | CASSPRGNSYEQYF
TRBD2 | TRBJ2-1 | TRBV4-3 | few | TGCGCCAGCAGCCAAGATTACGGGGGGAGCTCCTACAATGAGCAGTTCTTC | CASSQDYGGSSYNEQFF
TRBD1 | TRBJ1-6 | TRBV29-1 | few | TGCAGCGTTCGGGACAGGACCGATAATTCACCCCTCCACTTT | CSVRDRTDNSPLHF
NA | TRBJ2-1 | TRBV5-5 | NA | TGTGCCAGCAGCTTGGGGCAGGGTGTCTATCATGAGCAGTTCTTC | CASSLGQGVYHEQFF
NA | TRBJ2-7 | TRBV7-2 | few | TGTGCCAGCAGCTTGGAGTTTGGGACCTACGAGCAGTACTTC | CASSLEFGTYEQYF
NA | TRBJ2-3 | TRBV6-5 | once | TGTGCCAGCAGTTACGCTAGAGGGAGCACAGATACGCAGTATTTT | CASSYARGSTDTQYF
NA | TRBJ1-1 | TRBV15 | NA | TGTGCCACCAGCAGAGATGATGGGGGCTTGAAAGCTTTCTTT | CATSRDDGGLKAFF
NA | TRBJ2-2 | TRBV7-9 | few | TGTGCCCGAACAGGCATGGGCCCCGGGGAGCTGTTTTTT | CARTGMGPGELFF
NA | TRBJ1-5 | TRBV12-3/TRBV12-4 | NA | TGTGCCAGCAGTTTAAGTCAGGGGAATCAGCCCCAGCATTTT | CASSLSQGNQPQHF
NA | TRBJ2-1 | TRBV15 | many | TGTGCCACCAGCAGAGATCGGCAGGGGCCCTACAATGAGCAGTTCTTC | CATSRDRQGPYNEQFF
TRBD1 | TRBJ1-2 | TRBV7-2 | NA | TGTGCCAGCAGCTTAACTGACAGGGGGCTTGGCTACACCTTC | CASSLTDRGLGYTF
NA | TRBJ2-7 | TRBV12-3/TRBV12-4 | NA | TGTGCGGTCGGCAGGGACGGAGAGCAGTACTTC | CAVGRDGEQYF
TRBD2 | TRBJ2-1 | TRBV10-3 | NA | TGTGCCATCAGTCAGGGCGGGAGGGACAATGAGCAGTTCTTC | CAISQGGRDNEQFF
NA | TRBJ2-1 | TRBV25-1 | NA | TGTGCCAGCAGTGATGGGGAGGGGGATGAGCAGTTCTTC | CASSDGEGDEQFF
TRBD1 | TRBJ1-1 | TRBV20-1 | many | TGCAGTGGCCGGGACAGGTTTAGTGAAGCTTTCTTT | CSGRDRFSEAFF
NA | TRBJ2-1 | TRBV7-9 | many | TGTGCCAGCAGCCCAGCGGGCCCCTACAATGAGCAGTTCTTC | CASSPAGPYNEQFF
TRBD1 | TRBJ2-5 | TRBV12-3/TRBV12-4 | NA | TGTGCCAGCAGATCCGGGACAGGGAAGGAGACCCAGTACTTC | CASRSGTGKETQYF
NA | TRBJ2-2 | TRBV7-3 | many | TGTGCCAGCAGCTTACAGGGAAACACCGGGGAGCTGTTTTTT | CASSLQGNTGELFF
TRBD1 | TRBJ2-1 | TRBV5-1 | many | TGCGCCAGCAGCGGAGGACAGGGGGCTTCTGAGCAGTTCTTC | CASSGGQGASEQFF
NA | TRBJ2-1 | TRBV7-8 | many | TGTGCCAGCAGCTTAGAACTCGGAGGGGGTGAGCAGTTCTTC | CASSLELGGGEQFF
TRBD1 | TRBJ2-2 | TRBV11-2 | NA | TGTGCCAGCAGCGGGGGACAGGGGATGAACACCGGGGAGCTGTTTTTT | CASSGGQGMNTGELFF
NA | TRBJ1-1 | TRBV29-1 | many | TGCAGCGTTGTGGGCAGACTGAACACTGAAGCTTTCTTT | CSVVGRLNTEAFF
NA | TRBJ1-1 | TRBV7-9 | few | TGTGCCAGCAGCCCCCCCGGCCTTGGCTTTCATGAAGCTTTCTTT | CASSPPGLGFHEAFF
NA | TRBJ1-1 | TRBV20-1 | NA | TGCAGGGTGACAGGAAACATGAACACTGAAGCTTTATTT | CRVTGNMNTEALF
NA | TRBJ2-7 | TRBV6-5 | NA | TGTGCCAGCAGTGAGACAACCGGGACACACTACGAGCAGTACTTC | CASSETTGTHYEQYF
NA | TRBJ2-1 | TRBV13 | many | TGTGCCAGCAGCTTAAGTGGGGGCAATGAGCAGTTCTTC | CASSLSGGNEQFF
NA | TRBJ2-1 | TRBV4-1 | few | TGCGCCAGCAGCCAAGATCGACGCCTTGCGGCACCCGGCAATGAGCAGTTCTTC | CASSQDRRLAAPGNEQFF
TRBD1 | TRBJ1-5 | TRBV20-1 | NA | TGCAGTGCTAGAGTCGGGGACAGGGGGCAGGGCAATCAGCCCCAGCATTTT | CSARVGDRGQGNQPQHF
NA | TRBJ2-4 | TRBV12-3/TRBV12-4 | many | TGTGCCAGCAGTCGGAGGACCCACTTGAACCGAGCTCAAAACATTCAGTACTTC | CASSRRTHLNRAQNIQYF